This TCR beta chain is drawn from a study of CD8+ T cells in alopecia areata. In the study overall: It was oral tofacitinib, at 5 to 10 mg twice daily, that treated patients received.

RNA extraction and reverse transcription yielded cDNA as sequencing template. This table comes from immunoSEQ multiplex PCR, and its TCRdb copy is limited to in-frame clones, with some not included. The sample records 150,000 or so clones, about 47% being singletons. V was clipped by 5 bases and J by 2 bases; unmatched bases: 4. This CDR3 is 14 amino acids long. Germline values: CDR1 SEHNR, CDR2 FQNEAQ (reference sequence). Source: CD8+ T cells sorted from blood, taken at week 0. The chain employs TRBV7-9 and TRBJ2-7, with TRBD1 matching over 9 bases. This TCR was recovered from a human donor with alopecia areata. The CDR3 nucleotides read TGTGCCAGCAGCCCCCGGGACAGGGCCTACGAGCAGTACTTC. Its protein product is CASSPRDRAYEQYF.